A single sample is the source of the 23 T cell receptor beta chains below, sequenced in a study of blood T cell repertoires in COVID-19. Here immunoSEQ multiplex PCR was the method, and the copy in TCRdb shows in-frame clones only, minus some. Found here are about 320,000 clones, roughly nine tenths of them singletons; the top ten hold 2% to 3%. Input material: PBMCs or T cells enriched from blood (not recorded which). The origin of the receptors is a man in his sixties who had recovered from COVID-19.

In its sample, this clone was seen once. In nucleotides, the CDR3 is TGTGCCAGCAGTACGACGGGGGGGTTTATTGAGCAGTTCTTC. Protein sequence: CASSTTGGFIEQFF. The chain couples TRBV7-9 to TRBJ2-1; TRBD2 aligns across 8 bases. Unmatched junction bases numbered 10, after V lost 6 bases and J lost 9 bases. The CDR3 sequence is 14 residues long. Germline CDR1 reads SEHNR; CDR2 reads FQNEAQ (reference sequence).

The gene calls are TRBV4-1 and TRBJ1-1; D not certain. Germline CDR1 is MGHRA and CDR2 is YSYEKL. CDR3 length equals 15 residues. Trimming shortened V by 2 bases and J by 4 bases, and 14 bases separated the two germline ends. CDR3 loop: CASSQTESFSTEAFF. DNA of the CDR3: TGCGCCAGCAGCCAAACGGAGAGCTTTAGCACTGAAGCTTTCTTT.

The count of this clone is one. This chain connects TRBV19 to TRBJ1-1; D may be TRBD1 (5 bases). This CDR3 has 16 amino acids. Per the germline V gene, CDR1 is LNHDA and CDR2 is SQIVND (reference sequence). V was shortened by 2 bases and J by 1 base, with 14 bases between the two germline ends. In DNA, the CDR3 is TGTGCCAGTAGTATAAACCGGCGGAGGGGGAACACTGAAGCTTTCTTT. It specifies CASSINRRRGNTEAFF.

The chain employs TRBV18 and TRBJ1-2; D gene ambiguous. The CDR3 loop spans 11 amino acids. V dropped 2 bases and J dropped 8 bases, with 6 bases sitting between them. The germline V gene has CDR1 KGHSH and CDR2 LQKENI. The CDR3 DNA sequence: TGTGCCAGCTCACCAGTGGAGGGCTACACCTTC. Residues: CASSPVEGYTF. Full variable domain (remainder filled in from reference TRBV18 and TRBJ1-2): NAGVMQNPRHLVRRRGQEARLRCSPMKGHSHVYWYRQLPEEGLKFMVYLQKENIIDESGMPKERFSAEFPKEGPSILRIQQVVRGDSAAYFCASSPVEGYTFGSGTRLTVV.

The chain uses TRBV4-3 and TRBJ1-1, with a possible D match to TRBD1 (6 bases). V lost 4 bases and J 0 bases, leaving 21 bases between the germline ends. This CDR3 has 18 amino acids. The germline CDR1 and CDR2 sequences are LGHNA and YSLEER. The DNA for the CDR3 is TGCGCCAGCAGCCCCCAAAGGGGGGGTCCTTTAATGAACACTGAAGCTTTCTTT. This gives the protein CASSPQRGGPLMNTEAFF.

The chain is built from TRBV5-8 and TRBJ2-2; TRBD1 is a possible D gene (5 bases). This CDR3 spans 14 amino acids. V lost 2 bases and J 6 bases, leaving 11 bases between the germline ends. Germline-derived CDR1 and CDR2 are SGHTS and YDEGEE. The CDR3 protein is CASSFGHRPGELFF. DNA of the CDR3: TGTGCCAGCAGCTTCGGTCACAGGCCCGGGGAGCTGTTTTTT.

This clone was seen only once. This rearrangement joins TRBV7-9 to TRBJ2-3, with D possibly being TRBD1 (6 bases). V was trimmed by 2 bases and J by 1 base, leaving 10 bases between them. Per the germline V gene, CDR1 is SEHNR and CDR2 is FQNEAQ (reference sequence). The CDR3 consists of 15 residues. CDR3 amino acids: CASSLRGHGTDTQYF. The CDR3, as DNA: TGTGCCAGCAGCTTACGGGGACATGGCACAGATACGCAGTATTTT.

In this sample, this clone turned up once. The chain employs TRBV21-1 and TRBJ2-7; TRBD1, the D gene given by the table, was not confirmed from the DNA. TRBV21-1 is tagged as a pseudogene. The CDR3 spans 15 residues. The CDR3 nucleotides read TGTGCCAGCAGCGCTTCGGAGGGGGCAGGGAACGAGCAGTACTTC. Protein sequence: CASSASEGAGNEQYF.

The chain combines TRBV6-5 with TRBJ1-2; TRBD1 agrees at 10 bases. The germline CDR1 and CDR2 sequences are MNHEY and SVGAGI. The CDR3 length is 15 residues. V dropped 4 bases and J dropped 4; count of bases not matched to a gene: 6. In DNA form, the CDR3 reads TGTGCCAGCAGTTCGACGACAGGGGGCGCCTATGGCTACACCTTC. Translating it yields CASSSTTGGAYGYTF.

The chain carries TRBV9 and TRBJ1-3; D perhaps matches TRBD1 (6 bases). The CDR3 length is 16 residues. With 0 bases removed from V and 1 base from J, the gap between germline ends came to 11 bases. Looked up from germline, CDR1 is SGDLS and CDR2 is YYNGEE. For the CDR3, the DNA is TGTGCCAGCAGCGTAGGGGGGCGGCTATCTGGAAACACCATATATTTT. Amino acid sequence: CASSVGGRLSGNTIYF.

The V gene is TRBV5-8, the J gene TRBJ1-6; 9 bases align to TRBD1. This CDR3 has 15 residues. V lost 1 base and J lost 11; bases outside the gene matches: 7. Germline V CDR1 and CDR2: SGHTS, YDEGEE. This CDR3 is CASSLIGTGNAPLHF. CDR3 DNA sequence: TGTGCCAGCAGCTTGATTGGGACAGGGAATGCACCCCTCCACTTT.

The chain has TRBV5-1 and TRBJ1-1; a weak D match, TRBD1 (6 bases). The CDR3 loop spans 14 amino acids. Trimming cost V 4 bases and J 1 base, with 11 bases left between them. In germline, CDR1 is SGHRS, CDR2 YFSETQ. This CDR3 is CASSIGQTNTEAFF. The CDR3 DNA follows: TGCGCCAGCAGCATCGGACAGACGAACACTGAAGCTTTCTTT. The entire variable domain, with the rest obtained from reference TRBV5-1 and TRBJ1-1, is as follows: KAGVTQTPRYLIKTRGQQVTLSCSPISGHRSVSWYQQTPGQGLQFLFEYFSETQRNKGNFPGRFSGRQFSNSRSEMNVSTLELGDSALYLCASSIGQTNTEAFFGQGTRLTVV.

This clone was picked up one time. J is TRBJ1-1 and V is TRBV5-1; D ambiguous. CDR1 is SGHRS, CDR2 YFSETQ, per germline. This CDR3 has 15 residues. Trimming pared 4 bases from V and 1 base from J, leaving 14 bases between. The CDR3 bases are TGCGCCAGCAGCCCGGGGTGGTTTCAGAACACTGAAGCTTTCTTT. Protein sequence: CASSPGWFQNTEAFF.

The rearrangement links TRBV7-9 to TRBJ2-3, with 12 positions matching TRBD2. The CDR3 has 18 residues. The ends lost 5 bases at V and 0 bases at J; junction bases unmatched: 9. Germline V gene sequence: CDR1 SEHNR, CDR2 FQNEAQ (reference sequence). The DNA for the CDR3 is TGTGCCAGCAGCCCCACCTTGGGACTAGCGGGTAGCACAGATACGCAGTATTTT. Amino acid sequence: CASSPTLGLAGSTDTQYF.

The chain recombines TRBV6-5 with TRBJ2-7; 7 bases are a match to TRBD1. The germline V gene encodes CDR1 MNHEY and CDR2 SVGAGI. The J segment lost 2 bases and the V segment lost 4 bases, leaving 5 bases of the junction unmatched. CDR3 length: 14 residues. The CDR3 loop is CASSSPTGTYEQYF. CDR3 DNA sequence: TGTGCCAGCAGTTCCCCGACAGGGACCTACGAGCAGTACTTC.

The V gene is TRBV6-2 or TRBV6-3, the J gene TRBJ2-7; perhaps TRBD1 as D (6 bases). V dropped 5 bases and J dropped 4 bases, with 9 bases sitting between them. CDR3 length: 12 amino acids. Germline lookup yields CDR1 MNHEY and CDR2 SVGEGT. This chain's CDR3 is CASSQQGYEQYF. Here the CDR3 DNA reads TGTGCCAGCAGTCAACAGGGATACGAGCAGTACTTC.

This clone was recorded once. For the CDR3, the DNA is TGTGCCAGCAGCCAAAACCCAGCGGGGTCTAGCACAGATACGCAGTATTTT. Translation: CASSQNPAGSSTDTQYF. The rearrangement joins TRBV3-1 (or the pseudogene TRBV3-2) to TRBJ2-3; 7 nucleotides line up with TRBD2. Trimming cost V 2 bases and J 0 bases; bases outside gene matches: 8. Germline assignment: CDR1 LGHDT and CDR2 YNNKEL (reference sequence). This CDR3 has 17 amino acids.

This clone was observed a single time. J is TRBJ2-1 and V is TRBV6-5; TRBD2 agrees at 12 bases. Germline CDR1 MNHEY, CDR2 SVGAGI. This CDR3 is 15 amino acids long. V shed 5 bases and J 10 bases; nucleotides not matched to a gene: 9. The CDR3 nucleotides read TGTGCCAGCAGTCCGGGACTAGCGGGCAAGGGGGAGCAGTTCTTC. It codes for CASSPGLAGKGEQFF.

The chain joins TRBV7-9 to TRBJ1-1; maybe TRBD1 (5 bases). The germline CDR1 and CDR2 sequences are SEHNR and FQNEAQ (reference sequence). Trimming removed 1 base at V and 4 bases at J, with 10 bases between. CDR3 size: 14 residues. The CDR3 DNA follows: TGTGCCAGCAGCTTAGTCGGGCAGGGCACTGAAGCTTTCTTT. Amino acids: CASSLVGQGTEAFF.

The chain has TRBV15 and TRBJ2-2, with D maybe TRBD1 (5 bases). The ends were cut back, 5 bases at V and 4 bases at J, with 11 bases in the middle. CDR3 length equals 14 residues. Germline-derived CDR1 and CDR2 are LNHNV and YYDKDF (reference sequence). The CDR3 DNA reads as TGTGCCACCAGCCAGGGTGGTGGCACCGGGGAGCTGTTTTTT. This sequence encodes CATSQGGGTGELFF.

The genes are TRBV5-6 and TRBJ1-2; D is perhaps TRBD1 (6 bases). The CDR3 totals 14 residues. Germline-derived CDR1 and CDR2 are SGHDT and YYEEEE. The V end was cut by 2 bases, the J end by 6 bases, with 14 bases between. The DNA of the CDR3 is TGTGCCAGCAGCTTCTTCAACAGGGAAGATGGCTACACCTTC. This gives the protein CASSFFNREDGYTF.

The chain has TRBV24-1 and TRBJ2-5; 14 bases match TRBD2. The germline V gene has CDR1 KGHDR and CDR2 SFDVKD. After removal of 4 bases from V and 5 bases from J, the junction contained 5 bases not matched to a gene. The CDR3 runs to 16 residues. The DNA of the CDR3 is TGTGCCACCAGTGACCGAGGGACTAGCGGGAGTGAGACCCAGTACTTC. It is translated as CATSDRGTSGSETQYF.

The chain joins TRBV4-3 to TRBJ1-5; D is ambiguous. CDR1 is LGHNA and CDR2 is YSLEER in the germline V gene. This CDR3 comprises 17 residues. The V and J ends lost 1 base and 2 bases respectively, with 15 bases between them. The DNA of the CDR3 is TGCGCCAGCAGCCAAGGGCTGAGGGATCCGGGCAATCAGCCCCAGCATTTT. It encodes CASSQGLRDPGNQPQHF.